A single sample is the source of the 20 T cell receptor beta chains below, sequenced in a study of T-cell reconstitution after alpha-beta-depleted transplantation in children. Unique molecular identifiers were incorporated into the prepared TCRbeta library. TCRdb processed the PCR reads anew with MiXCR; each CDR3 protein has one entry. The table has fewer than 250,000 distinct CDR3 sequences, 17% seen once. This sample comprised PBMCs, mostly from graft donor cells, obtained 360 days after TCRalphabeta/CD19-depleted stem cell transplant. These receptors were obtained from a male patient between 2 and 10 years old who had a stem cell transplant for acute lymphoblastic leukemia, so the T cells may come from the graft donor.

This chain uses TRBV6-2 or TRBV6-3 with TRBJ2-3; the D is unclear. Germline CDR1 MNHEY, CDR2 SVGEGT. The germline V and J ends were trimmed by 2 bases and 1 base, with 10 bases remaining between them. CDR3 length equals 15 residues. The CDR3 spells CASSYLGRGTDTQYF. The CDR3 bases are TGTGCCAGCAGTTACCTCGGCCGGGGCACAGATACGCAGTATTTT.

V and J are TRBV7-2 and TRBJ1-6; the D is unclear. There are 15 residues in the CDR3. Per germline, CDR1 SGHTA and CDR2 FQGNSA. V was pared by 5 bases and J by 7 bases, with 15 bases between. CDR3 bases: TGTGCCAGCAGCCTCGGGTCCTTGCTAAATTCACCCCTCCACTTT. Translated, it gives CASSLGSLLNSPLHF.

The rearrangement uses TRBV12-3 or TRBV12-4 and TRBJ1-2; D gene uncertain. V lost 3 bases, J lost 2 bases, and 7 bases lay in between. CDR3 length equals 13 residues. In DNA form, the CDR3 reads TGTGCCAGCAGTTTCACCAGGAACTATGGCTACACCTTC. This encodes CASSFTRNYGYTF.

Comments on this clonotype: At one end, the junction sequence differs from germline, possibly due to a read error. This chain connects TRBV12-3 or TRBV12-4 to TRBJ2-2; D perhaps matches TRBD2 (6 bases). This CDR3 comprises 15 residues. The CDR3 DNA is TGTGCCAGCAACCCACGCGGGGCGAAGACCGGGGAGCTGTTTTTT. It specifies CASNPRGAKTGELFF.

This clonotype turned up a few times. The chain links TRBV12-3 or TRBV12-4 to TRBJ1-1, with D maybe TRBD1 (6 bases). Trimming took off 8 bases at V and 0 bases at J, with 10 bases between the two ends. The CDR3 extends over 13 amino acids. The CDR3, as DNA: TGTGCCAGCGGTACAGGGATGAACACTGAAGCTTTCTTT. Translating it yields CASGTGMNTEAFF.

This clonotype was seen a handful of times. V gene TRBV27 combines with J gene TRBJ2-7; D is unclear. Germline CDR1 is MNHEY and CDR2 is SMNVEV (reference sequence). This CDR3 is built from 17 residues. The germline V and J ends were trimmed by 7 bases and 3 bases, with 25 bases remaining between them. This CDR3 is CASTPGTYPKFDYEQYF. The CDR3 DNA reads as TGTGCCAGCACCCCGGGCACCTACCCCAAATTCGACTACGAGCAGTACTTC.

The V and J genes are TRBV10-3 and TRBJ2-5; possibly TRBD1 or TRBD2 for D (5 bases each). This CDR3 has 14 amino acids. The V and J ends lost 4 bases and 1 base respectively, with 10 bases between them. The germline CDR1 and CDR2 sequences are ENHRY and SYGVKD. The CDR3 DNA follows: TGTGCCATCAGTGGATCTGGGGGCCAAGAGACCCAGTACTTC. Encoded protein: CAISGSGGQETQYF.

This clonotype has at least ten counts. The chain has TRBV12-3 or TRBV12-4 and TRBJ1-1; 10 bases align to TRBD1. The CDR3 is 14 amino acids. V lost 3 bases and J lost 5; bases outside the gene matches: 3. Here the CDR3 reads CASSLTGGKTEAFF. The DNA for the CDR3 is TGTGCCAGCAGTTTGACAGGGGGCAAGACTGAAGCTTTCTTT.

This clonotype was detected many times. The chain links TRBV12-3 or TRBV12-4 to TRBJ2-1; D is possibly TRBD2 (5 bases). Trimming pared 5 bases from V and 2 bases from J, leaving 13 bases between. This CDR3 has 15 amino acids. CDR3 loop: CASSPMSGAYNEQFF. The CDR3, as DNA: TGTGCCAGCAGTCCCATGAGCGGCGCCTACAATGAGCAGTTCTTC.

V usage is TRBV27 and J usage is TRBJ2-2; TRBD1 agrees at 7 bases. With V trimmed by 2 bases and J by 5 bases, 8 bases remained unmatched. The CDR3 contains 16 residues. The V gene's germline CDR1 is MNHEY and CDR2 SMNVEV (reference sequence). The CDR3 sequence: CASSLGDRVMTGELFF. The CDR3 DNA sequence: TGTGCCAGCAGTTTAGGTGACAGGGTAATGACCGGGGAGCTGTTTTTT.

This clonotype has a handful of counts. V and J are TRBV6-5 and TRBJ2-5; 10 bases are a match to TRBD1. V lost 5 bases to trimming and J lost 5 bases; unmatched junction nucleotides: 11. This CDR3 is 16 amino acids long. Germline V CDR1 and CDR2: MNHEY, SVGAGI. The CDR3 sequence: CASSTGTGVSGETQYF. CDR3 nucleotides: TGTGCCAGCAGTACCGGGACAGGGGTTTCTGGTGAGACCCAGTACTTC.

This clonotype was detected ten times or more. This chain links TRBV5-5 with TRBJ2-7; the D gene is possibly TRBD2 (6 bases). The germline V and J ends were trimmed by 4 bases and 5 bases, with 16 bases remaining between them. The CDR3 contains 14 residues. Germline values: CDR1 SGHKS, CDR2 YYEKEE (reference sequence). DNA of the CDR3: TGTGCCAGCAGCAGGGGAGGAGGGGAAAACGAGCAGTACTTC. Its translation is CASSRGGGENEQYF.

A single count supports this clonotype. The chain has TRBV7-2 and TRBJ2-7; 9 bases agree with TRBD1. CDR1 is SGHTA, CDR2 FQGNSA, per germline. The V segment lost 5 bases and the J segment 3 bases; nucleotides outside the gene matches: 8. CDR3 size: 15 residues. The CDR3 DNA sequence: TGTGCCAGCAGCCCCACCAAGGGACAGGGCTACGAGCAGTACTTC. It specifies CASSPTKGQGYEQYF.

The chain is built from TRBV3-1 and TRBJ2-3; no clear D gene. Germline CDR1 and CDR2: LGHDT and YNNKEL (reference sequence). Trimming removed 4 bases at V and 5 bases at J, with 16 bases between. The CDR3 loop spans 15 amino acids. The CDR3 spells CASSPSGPTKDTQYF. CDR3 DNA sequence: TGTGCCAGCAGCCCGTCCGGACCCACGAAAGATACGCAGTATTTT.

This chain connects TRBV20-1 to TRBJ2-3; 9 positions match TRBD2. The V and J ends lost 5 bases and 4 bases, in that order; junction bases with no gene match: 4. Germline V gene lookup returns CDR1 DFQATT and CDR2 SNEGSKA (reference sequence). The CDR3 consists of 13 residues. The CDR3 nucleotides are TGCAGTGCTGGACTAGCGTTGGCAGATACGCAGTATTTT. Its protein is CSAGLALADTQYF.

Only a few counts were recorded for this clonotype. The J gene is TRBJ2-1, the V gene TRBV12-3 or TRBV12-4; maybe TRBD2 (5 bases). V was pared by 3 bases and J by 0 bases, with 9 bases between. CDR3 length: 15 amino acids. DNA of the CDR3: TGTGCCAGCAGTTTGAGCGGCGGCTCCTACAATGAGCAGTTCTTC. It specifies CASSLSGGSYNEQFF.

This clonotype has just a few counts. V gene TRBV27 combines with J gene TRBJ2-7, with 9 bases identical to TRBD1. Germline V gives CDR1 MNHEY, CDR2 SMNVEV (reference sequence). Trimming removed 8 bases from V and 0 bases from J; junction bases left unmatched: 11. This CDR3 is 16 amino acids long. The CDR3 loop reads CASLFNSGQGSYEQYF. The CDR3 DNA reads TGTGCCAGCCTCTTTAATTCGGGACAGGGCTCCTACGAGCAGTACTTC.

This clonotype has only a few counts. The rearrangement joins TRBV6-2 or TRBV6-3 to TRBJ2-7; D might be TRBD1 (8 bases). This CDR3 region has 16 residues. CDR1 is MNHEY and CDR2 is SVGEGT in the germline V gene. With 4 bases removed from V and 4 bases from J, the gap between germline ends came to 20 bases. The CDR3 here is CASSLGGQGGRYEQYF. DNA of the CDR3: TGTGCCAGCAGTTTAGGAGGACAGGGAGGGAGGTACGAGCAGTACTTC.

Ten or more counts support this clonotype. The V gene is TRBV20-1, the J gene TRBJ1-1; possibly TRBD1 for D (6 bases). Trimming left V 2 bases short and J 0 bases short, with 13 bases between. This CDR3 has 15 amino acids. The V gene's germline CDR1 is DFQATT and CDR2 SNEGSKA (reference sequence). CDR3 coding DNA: TGCAGTGCTAGACCCCAGACAGGAATGAACACTGAAGCTTTCTTT. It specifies CSARPQTGMNTEAFF.

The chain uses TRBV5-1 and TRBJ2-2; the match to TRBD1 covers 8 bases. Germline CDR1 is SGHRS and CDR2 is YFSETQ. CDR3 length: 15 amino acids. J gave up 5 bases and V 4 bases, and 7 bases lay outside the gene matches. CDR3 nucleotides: TGCGCCAGCAGCCCCTGGACAGGGAGAACCGGGGAGCTGTTTTTT. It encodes CASSPWTGRTGELFF.